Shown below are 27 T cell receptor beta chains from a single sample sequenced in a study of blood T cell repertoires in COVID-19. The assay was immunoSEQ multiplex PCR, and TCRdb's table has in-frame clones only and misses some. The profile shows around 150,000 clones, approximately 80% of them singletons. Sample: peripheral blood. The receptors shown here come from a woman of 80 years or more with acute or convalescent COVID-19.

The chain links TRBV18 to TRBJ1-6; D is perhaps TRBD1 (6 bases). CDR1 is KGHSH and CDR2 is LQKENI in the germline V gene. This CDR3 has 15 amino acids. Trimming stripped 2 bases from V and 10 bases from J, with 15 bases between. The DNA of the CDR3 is TGTGCCAGCTCACCAGCGGCGAGGGGGGGATCACCCCTCCACTTT. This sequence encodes CASSPAARGGSPLHF.

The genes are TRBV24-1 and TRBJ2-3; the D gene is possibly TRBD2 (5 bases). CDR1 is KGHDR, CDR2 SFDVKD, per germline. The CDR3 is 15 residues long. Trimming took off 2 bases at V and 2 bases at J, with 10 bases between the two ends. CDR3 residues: CATSDSGLPTDTQYF. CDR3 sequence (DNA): TGTGCCACCAGTGATTCCGGACTTCCCACAGATACGCAGTATTTT.

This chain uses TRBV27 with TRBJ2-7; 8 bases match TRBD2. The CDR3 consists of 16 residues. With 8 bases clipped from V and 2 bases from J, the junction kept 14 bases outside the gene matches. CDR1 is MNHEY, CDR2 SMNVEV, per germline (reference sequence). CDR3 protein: CASSPLSGIRPYEQYF. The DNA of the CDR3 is TGTGCCAGCTCCCCCCTTAGCGGGATAAGGCCCTACGAGCAGTACTTC.

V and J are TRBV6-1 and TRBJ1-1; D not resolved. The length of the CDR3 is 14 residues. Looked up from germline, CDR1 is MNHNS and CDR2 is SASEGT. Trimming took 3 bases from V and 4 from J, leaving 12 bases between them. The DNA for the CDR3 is TGTGCCAGCAGTGAGTCCGGGTTGGGCACTGAAGCTTTCTTT. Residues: CASSESGLGTEAFF.

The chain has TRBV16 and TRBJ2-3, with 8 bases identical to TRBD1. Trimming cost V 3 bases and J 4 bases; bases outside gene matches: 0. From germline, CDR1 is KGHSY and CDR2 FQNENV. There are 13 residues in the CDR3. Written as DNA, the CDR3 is TGTGCCAGCAGCCAGACAGGGGCAGATACGCAGTATTTT. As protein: CASSQTGADTQYF.

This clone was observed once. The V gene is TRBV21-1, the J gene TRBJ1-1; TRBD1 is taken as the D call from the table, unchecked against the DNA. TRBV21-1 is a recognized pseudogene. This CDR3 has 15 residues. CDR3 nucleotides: TGTGCCAGCAGCACAAACTTTCAGGGTCACACTGAAGCTTTCTTT. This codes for CASSTNFQGHTEAFF.

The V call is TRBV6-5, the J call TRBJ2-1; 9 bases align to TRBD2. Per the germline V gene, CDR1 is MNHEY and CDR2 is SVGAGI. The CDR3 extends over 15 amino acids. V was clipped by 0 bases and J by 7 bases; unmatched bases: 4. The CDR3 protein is CASSYSSTSGNEQFF. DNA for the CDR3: TGTGCCAGCAGTTACTCGAGTACTAGCGGGAATGAGCAGTTCTTC.

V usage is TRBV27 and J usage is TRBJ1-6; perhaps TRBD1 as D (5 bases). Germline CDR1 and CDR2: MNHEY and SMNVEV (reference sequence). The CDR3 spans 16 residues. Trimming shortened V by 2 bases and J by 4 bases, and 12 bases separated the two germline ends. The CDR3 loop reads CASSLRADMYNSPLHF. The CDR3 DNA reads TGTGCCAGCAGTTTAAGGGCGGACATGTATAATTCACCCCTCCACTTT.

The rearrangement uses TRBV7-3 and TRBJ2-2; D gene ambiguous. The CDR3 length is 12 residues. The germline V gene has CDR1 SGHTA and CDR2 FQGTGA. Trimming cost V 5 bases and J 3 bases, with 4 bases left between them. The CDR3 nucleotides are TGTGCCAGCAGCCAGTACACCGGGGAGCTGTTTTTT. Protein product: CASSQYTGELFF.

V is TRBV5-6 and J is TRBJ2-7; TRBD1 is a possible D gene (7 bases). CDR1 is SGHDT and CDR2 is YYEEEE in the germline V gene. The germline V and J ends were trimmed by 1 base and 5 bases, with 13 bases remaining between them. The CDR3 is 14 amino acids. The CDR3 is CASSLQGGRDEQYF. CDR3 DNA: TGTGCCAGCAGCTTGCAGGGGGGCCGCGACGAGCAGTACTTC.

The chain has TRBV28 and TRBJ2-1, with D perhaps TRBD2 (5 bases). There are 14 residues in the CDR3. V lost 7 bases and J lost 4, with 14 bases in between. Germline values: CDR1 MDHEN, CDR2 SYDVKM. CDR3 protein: CASKGGSGYNEQFF. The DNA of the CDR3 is TGTGCCAGCAAGGGCGGTTCGGGGTACAATGAGCAGTTCTTC.

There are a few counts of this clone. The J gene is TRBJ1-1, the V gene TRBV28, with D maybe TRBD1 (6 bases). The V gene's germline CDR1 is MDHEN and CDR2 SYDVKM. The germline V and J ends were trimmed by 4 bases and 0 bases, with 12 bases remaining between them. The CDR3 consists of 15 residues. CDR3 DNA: TGTGCCAGCAGTTCTTGGACAGTTATGAACACTGAAGCTTTCTTT. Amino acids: CASSSWTVMNTEAFF.

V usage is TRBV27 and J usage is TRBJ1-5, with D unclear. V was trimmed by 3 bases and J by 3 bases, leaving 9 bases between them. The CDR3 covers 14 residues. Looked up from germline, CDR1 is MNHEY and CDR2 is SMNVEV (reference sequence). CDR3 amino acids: CASSFGGPNQPQHF. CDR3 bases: TGTGCCAGCAGTTTTGGAGGGCCCAATCAGCCCCAGCATTTT.

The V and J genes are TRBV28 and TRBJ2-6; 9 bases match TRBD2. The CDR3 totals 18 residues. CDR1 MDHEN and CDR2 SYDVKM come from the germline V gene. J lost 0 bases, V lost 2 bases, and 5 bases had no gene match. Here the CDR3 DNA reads TGTGCCAGCAGTTTACCGGGCGGGAGGGACTCTGGGGCCAACGTCCTGACTTTC. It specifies CASSLPGGRDSGANVLTF.

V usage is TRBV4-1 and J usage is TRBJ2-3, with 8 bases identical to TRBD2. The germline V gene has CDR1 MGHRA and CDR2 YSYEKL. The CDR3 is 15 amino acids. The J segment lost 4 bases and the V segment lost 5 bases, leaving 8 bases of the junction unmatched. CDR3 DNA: TGCGCCAGCAGCTCCGGGACTAGGGCCCCAGATACGCAGTATTTT. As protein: CASSSGTRAPDTQYF.

The CDR3 DNA is TGCGCCAGCAGCCACCCGGGACAGGACTTCTATGGCTACACCTTC. It translates to CASSHPGQDFYGYTF. V and J are TRBV4-1 and TRBJ1-2; 8 positions agree with TRBD1. The V gene end was trimmed by 3 bases and the J gene end by 4 bases; junction bases not matched to a gene: 7. Germline V lookup: CDR1 MGHRA, CDR2 YSYEKL. The CDR3 sequence is 15 residues long.

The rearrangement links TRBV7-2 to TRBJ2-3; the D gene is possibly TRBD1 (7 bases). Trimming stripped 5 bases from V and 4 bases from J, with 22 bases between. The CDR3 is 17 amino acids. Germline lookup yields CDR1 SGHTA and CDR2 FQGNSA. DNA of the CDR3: TGTGCCAGCAGCCCCCGGTCGGGGGCGCAGGGGGCAGATACGCAGTATTTT. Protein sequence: CASSPRSGAQGADTQYF.

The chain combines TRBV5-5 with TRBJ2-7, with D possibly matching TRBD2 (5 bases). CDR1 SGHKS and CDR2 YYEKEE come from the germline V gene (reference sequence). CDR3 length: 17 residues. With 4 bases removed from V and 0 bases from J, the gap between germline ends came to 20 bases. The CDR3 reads CASSDAPRWTRSYEQYF. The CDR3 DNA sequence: TGTGCCAGCAGCGACGCCCCCCGTTGGACTCGCTCCTACGAGCAGTACTTC.

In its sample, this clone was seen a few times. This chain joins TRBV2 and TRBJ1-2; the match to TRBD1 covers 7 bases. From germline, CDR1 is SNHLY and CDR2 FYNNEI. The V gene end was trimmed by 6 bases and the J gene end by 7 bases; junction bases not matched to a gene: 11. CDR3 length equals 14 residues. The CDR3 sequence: CASRGLGGVSGYTF. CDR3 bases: TGTGCCAGCAGGGGGTTAGGGGGCGTCTCTGGCTACACCTTC.

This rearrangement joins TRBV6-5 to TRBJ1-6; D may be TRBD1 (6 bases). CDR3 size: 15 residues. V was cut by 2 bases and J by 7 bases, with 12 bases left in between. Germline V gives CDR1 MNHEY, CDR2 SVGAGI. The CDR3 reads CASSYGWQGNSPLHF. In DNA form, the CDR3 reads TGTGCCAGCAGTTACGGCTGGCAGGGGAATTCACCCCTCCACTTT.

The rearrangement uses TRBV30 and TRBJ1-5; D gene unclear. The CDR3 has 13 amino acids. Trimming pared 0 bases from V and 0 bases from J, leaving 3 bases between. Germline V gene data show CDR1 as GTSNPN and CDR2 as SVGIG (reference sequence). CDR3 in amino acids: CAWSVSSNQPQHF. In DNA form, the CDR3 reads TGTGCCTGGAGTGTGAGTAGCAATCAGCCCCAGCATTTT. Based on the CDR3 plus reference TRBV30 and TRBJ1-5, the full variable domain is SQTIHQWPATLVQPVGSPLSLECTVEGTSNPNLYWYRQAAGRGLQLLFYSVGIGQISSEVPQNLSASRPQDRQFILSSKKLLLSDSGFYLCAWSVSSNQPQHFGDGTRLSIL.

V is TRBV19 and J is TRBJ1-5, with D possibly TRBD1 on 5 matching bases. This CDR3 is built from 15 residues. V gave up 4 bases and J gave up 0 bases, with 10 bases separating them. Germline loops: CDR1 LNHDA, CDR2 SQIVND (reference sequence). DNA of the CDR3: TGTGCCAGTAGTACAGGGTTAAATAGCAATCAGCCCCAGCATTTT. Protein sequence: CASSTGLNSNQPQHF.

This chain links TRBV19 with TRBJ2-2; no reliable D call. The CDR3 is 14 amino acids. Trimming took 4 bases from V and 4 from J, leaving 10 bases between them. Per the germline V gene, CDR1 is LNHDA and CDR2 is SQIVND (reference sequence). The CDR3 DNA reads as TGTGCCAGTAGTAACGGTCGGAGCACCGGGGAGCTGTTTTTT. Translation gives CASSNGRSTGELFF.

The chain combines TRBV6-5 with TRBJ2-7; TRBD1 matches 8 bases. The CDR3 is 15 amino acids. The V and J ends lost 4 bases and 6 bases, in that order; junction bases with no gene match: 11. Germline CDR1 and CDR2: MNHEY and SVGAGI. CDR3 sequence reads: CASSSPGQAKSEQYF. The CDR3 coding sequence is TGTGCCAGCAGTTCCCCGGGACAGGCAAAGAGCGAGCAGTACTTC.

The CDR3 DNA sequence: TGTGCCAGCAGCCTGGGACAGGGGGCGGGTGAAGCTTTCTTT. It encodes CASSLGQGAGEAFF. The rearrangement links TRBV5-5 to TRBJ1-1; 12 bases agree with TRBD1. Trimming at V came to 4 bases and at J to 7 bases, leaving 5 bases not matched to a gene. The CDR3 totals 14 residues. The germline CDR1 and CDR2 sequences are SGHKS and YYEKEE (reference sequence).

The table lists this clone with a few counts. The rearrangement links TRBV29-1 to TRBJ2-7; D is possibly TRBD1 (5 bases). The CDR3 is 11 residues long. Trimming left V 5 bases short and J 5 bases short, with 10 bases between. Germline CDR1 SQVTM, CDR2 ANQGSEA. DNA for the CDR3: TGCAGCGTTCGGTGGGGCCACGAGCAGTACTTC. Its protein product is CSVRWGHEQYF.

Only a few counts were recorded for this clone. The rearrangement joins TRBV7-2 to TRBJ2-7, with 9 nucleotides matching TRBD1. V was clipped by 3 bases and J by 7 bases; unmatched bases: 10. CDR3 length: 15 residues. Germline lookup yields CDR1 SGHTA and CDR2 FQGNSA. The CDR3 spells CASSLADRGSLEQYF. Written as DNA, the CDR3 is TGTGCCAGCAGCTTGGCGGACAGGGGATCTTTGGAGCAGTACTTC.